Below are 21 T cell receptor beta chains sequenced from a single sample in a study of blood T cell repertoires in COVID-19. Using immunoSEQ multiplex PCR, the repertoire was profiled, and TCRdb retains in-frame clones only, with some absent. The repertoire holds roughly 170,000 clones, with less than 85% as singletons. Sample: peripheral blood. These receptor sequences come from a woman older than 75 with acute or convalescent COVID-19.

The V gene is TRBV6-6, the J gene TRBJ2-1; 11 bases are shared with TRBD2. Trimming removed 4 bases from V and 9 bases from J; junction bases left unmatched: 8. CDR1 and CDR2 from the germline V gene are MNHNY and SVGAGI (reference sequence). The CDR3 has 15 residues. The CDR3 loop is CASSSHSGRAGEQFF. DNA for the CDR3: TGTGCCAGCAGTTCCCATAGCGGGAGGGCCGGTGAGCAGTTCTTC.

The chain uses TRBV3-1 (or the pseudogene TRBV3-2) and TRBJ2-1; TRBD1 matches 8 bases. The V gene's germline CDR1 is LGHDT and CDR2 YNNKEL (reference sequence). This CDR3 has 16 residues. V shed 0 bases and J 5 bases; nucleotides not matched to a gene: 6. The DNA of the CDR3 is TGTGCCAGCAGCCAAGATAGTACAGGGGGTCACAATGAGCAGTTCTTC. As protein: CASSQDSTGGHNEQFF.

The gene calls are TRBV10-1 and TRBJ2-7; maybe TRBD2 (5 bases). This CDR3 has 13 residues. V dropped 2 bases and J dropped 7 bases, with 12 bases sitting between them. CDR1 WNHNN and CDR2 SYGVQD come from the germline V gene (reference sequence). The DNA for the CDR3 is TGCGCCAGCAGTGAGCAATCGTCGGGGGAGCAGTACTTC. Its protein product is CASSEQSSGEQYF.

The gene calls are TRBV2 and TRBJ1-2; no clear D. The V gene's germline CDR1 is SNHLY and CDR2 FYNNEI. The CDR3 is 12 residues long. Between the trimmed V and J ends, which lost 4 bases and 7 bases, there was a span of 10 bases. CDR3 region: CASSGQDAGYTF. CDR3 DNA sequence: TGTGCCAGCAGTGGCCAGGATGCTGGCTACACCTTC.

CDR3 in DNA: TGTGCCAGCAGTTTGACTAGCAATCCGTACTATGAGCAGTTCTTC. This codes for CASSLTSNPYYEQFF. The genes are TRBV27 and TRBJ2-1; 7 bases are a match to TRBD2. V trimming: 3 bases; J trimming: 8 bases; junction bases outside the gene matches: 10. The V gene's germline CDR1 is MNHEY and CDR2 SMNVEV (reference sequence). The length of the CDR3 is 15 residues.

The chain has TRBV10-3 and TRBJ1-6; D is perhaps TRBD1 (5 bases). This CDR3 has 15 amino acids. Between the trimmed V and J ends, which lost 3 bases and 0 bases, there was a span of 6 bases. Germline V gene lookup returns CDR1 ENHRY and CDR2 SYGVKD. CDR3 in DNA: TGTGCCATCAGTGACGGGGGCTCCTATAATTCACCCCTCCACTTT. Protein sequence: CAISDGGSYNSPLHF.

The chain carries TRBV19 and TRBJ1-2; maybe TRBD1 (5 bases). This CDR3 contains 14 residues. V lost 4 bases and J 8 bases, leaving 17 bases between the germline ends. Per the germline V gene, CDR1 is LNHDA and CDR2 is SQIVND (reference sequence). CDR3 bases: TGTGCCAGTAGTAACCAGGGTGTTAATTCCGGCTACACCTTC. This gives the protein CASSNQGVNSGYTF.

This rearrangement joins TRBV18 to TRBJ2-1; 13 nucleotides match TRBD2. Germline CDR1 reads KGHSH; CDR2 reads LQKENI. CDR3 length equals 17 residues. Trimming at V came to 0 bases and at J to 5 bases, leaving 4 bases not matched to a gene. CDR3 DNA sequence: TGTGCCAGCTCACCACCGTTCGGACTAGCGGGAGACAATGAGCAGTTCTTC. Residues: CASSPPFGLAGDNEQFF.

The CDR3 loop reads CASSELREADTQYF. In DNA, the CDR3 is TGCGCCAGCAGTGAGCTGAGGGAGGCCGATACGCAGTATTTT. The chain links TRBV10-1 to TRBJ2-3; maybe TRBD2 (6 bases). Germline-derived CDR1 and CDR2 are WNHNN and SYGVQD (reference sequence). V was trimmed by 2 bases and J by 6 bases, leaving 12 bases between them. CDR3 length equals 14 residues.

The chain uses TRBV7-9 and TRBJ2-7; D might be TRBD1 (6 bases). This CDR3 region has 14 residues. Germline-derived CDR1 and CDR2 are SEHNR and FQNEAQ (reference sequence). Between the trimmed V and J ends, which lost 4 bases and 6 bases, there was a span of 16 bases. The CDR3 coding sequence is TGTGCCAGCAGCTCACTCAGGGGTCAGGGCGAGCAGTACTTC. Amino acids: CASSSLRGQGEQYF.

Here the CDR3 reads CASSEQDGGLSEQYF. CDR3 DNA: TGTGCCAGCAGTGAACAGGACGGAGGATTGAGCGAGCAGTACTTC. V and J are TRBV2 and TRBJ2-7, with D maybe TRBD2 (5 bases). Germline-derived CDR1 and CDR2 are SNHLY and FYNNEI. V lost 2 bases to trimming and J lost 6 bases, with 17 bases between them. CDR3 size: 15 residues.

The V call is TRBV7-9, the J call TRBJ2-2; tentatively, D is TRBD1 (5 bases). CDR1 is SEHNR and CDR2 is FQNEAQ in the germline V gene (reference sequence). V shed 4 bases and J shed 7 bases, with 7 bases lying between them. This CDR3 has 12 amino acids. The CDR3 loop is CASSSRVGELFF. CDR3 coding DNA: TGTGCCAGCAGCTCCAGGGTCGGGGAGCTGTTTTTT.

In its sample, this clone was seen a few times. The chain recombines TRBV5-8 with TRBJ1-2; 11 bases are a match to TRBD1. CDR1 is SGHTS and CDR2 is YDEGEE in the germline V gene. V lost 5 bases to trimming and J lost 4 bases; unmatched junction nucleotides: 1. This CDR3 has 13 residues. The DNA for the CDR3 is TGTGCCAGCAGGGGGACAGGGGGCTATGGCTACACCTTC. This gives the protein CASRGTGGYGYTF.

The chain recombines TRBV28 with TRBJ2-7; possible D gene TRBD2, 6 bases. V was cut by 11 bases and J by 3 bases, with 17 bases left in between. Germline lookup yields CDR1 MDHEN and CDR2 SYDVKM. The CDR3 loop spans 13 amino acids. Here the CDR3 reads CASTGGMIYEQYF. CDR3 bases: TGTGCCTCTACCGGCGGGATGATCTACGAGCAGTACTTC.

V is TRBV29-1 and J is TRBJ2-1; 10 nucleotides align to TRBD2. With V trimmed by 7 bases and J by 1 base, 4 bases remained unmatched. This CDR3 is 14 amino acids long. CDR1 and CDR2 (germline): SQVTM, ANQGSEA. CDR3 region: CSGSSGSSYNEQFF. CDR3 DNA: TGCAGCGGGTCTAGCGGGAGTTCCTACAATGAGCAGTTCTTC.

The J gene is TRBJ2-1, the V gene TRBV20-1; 9 bases match TRBD2. Germline lookup yields CDR1 DFQATT and CDR2 SNEGSKA (reference sequence). The CDR3 loop spans 14 amino acids. V shed 3 bases and J 8 bases; nucleotides not matched to a gene: 8. CDR3 nucleotides: TGCAGTGCTAGTAACGCGGGAGGGCCGGATGAGCAGTTCTTC. Translation gives CSASNAGGPDEQFF.

Details on this clone: Other nucleotide sequences from this sample produce the same CDR3. The gene calls are TRBV6-1 and TRBJ2-7; 7 nucleotides match TRBD2. In germline, CDR1 is MNHNS, CDR2 SASEGT. V lost 1 base, J lost 4 bases, and 7 bases stayed unmatched. CDR3 length: 15 residues. The chain's CDR3 is CASSEVASGSYEQYF. CDR3 in DNA: TGTGCCAGCAGTGAAGTCGCTAGCGGATCATACGAGCAGTACTTC.

The rearrangement uses TRBV11-2 and TRBJ1-6; D is perhaps TRBD1 (6 bases). V was clipped by 5 bases and J by 8 bases, with 16 bases between them. The CDR3 sequence is 15 residues long. Germline CDR1 and CDR2: SGHAT and FQNNGV. Here the CDR3 reads CASSVQGGVDSPLHF. The DNA of the CDR3 is TGTGCCAGCAGCGTACAGGGTGGAGTAGATTCACCCCTCCACTTT.

The chain links TRBV6-6 to TRBJ1-2, with 10 bases aligning to TRBD1. This CDR3 contains 16 residues. V trimming: 6 bases; J trimming: 2 bases; junction bases outside the gene matches: 9. Germline CDR1 MNHNY, CDR2 SVGAGI (reference sequence). The chain's CDR3 is CASRLGGDRGNYGYTF. The CDR3 DNA follows: TGTGCCAGCAGGCTGGGGGGGGACAGGGGAAACTATGGCTACACCTTC.

This sequence joins TRBV27 and TRBJ2-1; 12 bases agree with TRBD2. There are 15 residues in the CDR3. Germline V CDR1 and CDR2: MNHEY, SMNVEV (reference sequence). V shed 3 bases, J shed 6 bases, and the junction held 3 bases outside the gene matches. The CDR3 DNA reads as TGTGCCAGCAGTTTCGGACTAGCGGGGTTCAATGAGCAGTTCTTC. It codes for CASSFGLAGFNEQFF.

The rearrangement uses TRBV25-1 and TRBJ1-5; TRBD1 aligns across 7 bases. The ends lost 6 bases at V and 1 base at J; junction bases unmatched: 0. Germline CDR1 and CDR2: MGHDK and SYGVNS. The CDR3 runs to 13 residues. The CDR3 region is CASRTGSNQPQHF. For the CDR3, the DNA is TGTGCCAGCAGGACAGGGAGCAATCAGCCCCAGCATTTT. The complete variable domain, with remaining parts taken from reference TRBV25-1 and TRBJ1-5, reads EADIYQTPRYLVIGTGKKITLECSQTMGHDKMYWYQQDPGMELHLIHYSYGVNSTEKGDLSSESTVSRIRTEHFPLTLESARPSHTSQYLCASRTGSNQPQHFGDGTRLSIL.